The T cell receptor (beta chain) described here comes from a study of T cell responses to AZD1222 COVID-19 vaccine. Study results and caveats: No repertoire was sampled before or during the peak T cell response, only after it. White British people made up most donors, females outnumbered males, and clonal diversity was possibly underestimated. Compared with day 0, the breadth and depth of the Spike-specific TCR repertoire rose significantly after two doses of AZD1222.

This clone was seen a single time. Its antigen is unknown. Trimming shortened V by 7 bases and J by 0 bases, and 7 bases separated the two germline ends. Germline values: CDR1 LNHDA, CDR2 SQIVND (reference sequence). The length of the CDR3 is 13 residues. TCRdb's table, derived via immunoSEQ multiplex PCR, lists solely in-frame clones and lacks some. This table holds approximately 260,000 clones, more than 80% found once. The source was peripheral blood, collected on day 0 of AZD1222 vaccination. The rearrangement links TRBV19 to TRBJ1-5; D is unresolved. This clonotype was sampled from an adult in good health. The CDR3 protein is CASNRDSNQPQHF. The CDR3 region has the DNA TGTGCCAGTAACCGGGATAGCAATCAGCCCCAGCATTTT.